This is a list of T cell receptor beta chains from one sample in a study of T cell repertoires in cytomegalovirus infection. Their recognized antigens are unknown. TCRdb analysed the reads with MiXCR anew, one entry per CDR3 protein. This repertoire shows approximately 74,000 distinct CDR3 sequences, approximately 42% found once; its top ten account for approximately 93%. The sequenced sample was CD8+ T cells from cultured PBMCs, obtained from culture after CMV antigen stimulation. The origin of the receptors is a human donor in good health (CMV status not recorded). Some clones in this sample may be carry-over from other donors' samples. Both conserved end residues are part of each CDR3. Each record gives: J gene, clone size, V gene, D gene, CDR3 protein, CDR3 DNA. D genes are given only for firm matches. Only part of the rows carry a size: once, few, many, or a class if the clone is expanded.

TRBJ1-1 | . | TRBV10-3 | . | CAISESSGPGTEAFF | TGTGCCATCAGTGAGTCATCAGGGCCGGGCACTGAAGCTTTCTTT
TRBJ1-1 | few | TRBV12-3/TRBV12-4 | . | CASSSPGGPQTMNTEAFF | TGTGCCAGCAGTTCCCCGGGGGGGCCCCAAACTATGAACACTGAAGCTTTCTTT
TRBJ2-3 | few | TRBV28 | . | CASSLPSTGGTDTQYF | TGTGCCAGCAGTTTACCCTCGACAGGCGGCACAGATACGCAGTATTTT
TRBJ2-5 | . | TRBV4-1 | . | CASSQLQAKQETQYF | TGCGCCAGCAGCCAATTACAGGCTAAGCAAGAGACCCAGTACTTC
TRBJ1-1 | few | TRBV12-3/TRBV12-4 | TRBD1 | CASFPRDRGSLNTEAFF | TGTGCCAGTTTTCCCCGGGACAGGGGTTCCTTGAACACTGAAGCTTTCTTT
TRBJ1-6 | . | TRBV11-2 | TRBD1 | CASSLKWTGDSPLHF | TGTGCCAGCAGCTTAAAATGGACAGGGGATTCACCCCTCCACTTT
TRBJ1-5 | . | TRBV19 | . | CASRPQRSGGEYSNQPQHF | TGTGCCAGTAGGCCACAAAGAAGTGGCGGGGAATATAGCAATCAGCCCCAGCATTTT
TRBJ1-5 | many | TRBV6-5 | . | CASSYLGQGQPQHF | TGTGCCAGCAGTTACCTGGGGCAGGGTCAGCCCCAGCATTTT
TRBJ2-2 | few | TRBV12-3/TRBV12-4 | . | CASSRPGELFF | TGTGCCAGCAGCCGACCCGGGGAGCTGTTTTTT
TRBJ1-5 | . | TRBV7-9 | TRBD1 | CASSSATFRTGENQPQHF | TGTGCCAGCAGCAGTGCCACCTTCCGAACAGGGGAAAATCAGCCCCAGCATTTT